This is a list of T cell receptor beta chains from one sample in a study of T cell responses to AZD1222 COVID-19 vaccine. Assay: immunoSEQ multiplex PCR; the TCRdb copy retains only in-frame clones and omits some. Of about 110,000 clones listed, roughly 88% are singletons. The material was peripheral blood, obtained 28 days after the second AZD1222 dose. The receptors come from an adult who received the AZD1222 COVID-19 vaccine. Both conserved end residues are part of each CDR3. The order of the fields is CDR3 DNA, CDR3 protein, clone size, J gene, V gene, D gene. A D gene is named only where the DNA matches it firmly. Some rows have no size entry. The others give once, few or many, or a class for an expanded clone.

cdr3_nt: TGTGCCAGCAGCTTTGGACAGGGCGGGTATTCACCCCTCCACTTT
cdr3_aa: CASSFGQGGYSPLHF
clone_size: NA
j_call: TRBJ1-6
v_call: TRBV11-2
d_call: TRBD1

cdr3_nt: TGTGCCAGTAGTACCTCCCGCAGGGATCAGCCCCAGCATTTT
cdr3_aa: CASSTSRRDQPQHF
clone_size: NA
j_call: TRBJ1-5
v_call: TRBV19
d_call: NA

cdr3_nt: TGTGCCAGCAGCTTGGGGATCCGACAGGGGAATCAGCCCCAGCATTTT
cdr3_aa: CASSLGIRQGNQPQHF
clone_size: NA
j_call: TRBJ1-5
v_call: TRBV5-4
d_call: TRBD1

cdr3_nt: TGTGCCAGCAGCCAGGATTATAATTCACCCCTCCACTTT
cdr3_aa: CASSQDYNSPLHF
clone_size: NA
j_call: TRBJ1-6
v_call: TRBV7-2
d_call: NA

cdr3_nt: TGTGCCAGCAGCTTAGCGCAGGGTTCACCCCTCCACTTT
cdr3_aa: CASSLAQGSPLHF
clone_size: NA
j_call: TRBJ1-6
v_call: TRBV7-2
d_call: NA

cdr3_nt: TGCGCCAGCAGCCAAGAGGCCACTTTAATCTCCTACAATGAGCAGTTCTTC
cdr3_aa: CASSQEATLISYNEQFF
clone_size: NA
j_call: TRBJ2-1
v_call: TRBV4-3
d_call: NA

cdr3_nt: TGTGCCAGCAGCCAAGATGCAGTAAGTTCACCCCTCCACTTT
cdr3_aa: CASSQDAVSSPLHF
clone_size: NA
j_call: TRBJ1-6
v_call: TRBV4-2
d_call: NA

cdr3_nt: TGTGCCACCAGCAGAGAAGGGGTCAACACCATATATTTT
cdr3_aa: CATSREGVNTIYF
clone_size: NA
j_call: TRBJ1-3
v_call: TRBV15
d_call: NA

cdr3_nt: TGTGCCAGCAGCTTGGCGGACTATGGCTACACCTTC
cdr3_aa: CASSLADYGYTF
clone_size: NA
j_call: TRBJ1-2
v_call: TRBV7-9
d_call: NA

cdr3_nt: TGTGCCAGCAGATACCCAGGGCATGGCTACACCTTC
cdr3_aa: CASRYPGHGYTF
clone_size: NA
j_call: TRBJ1-2
v_call: TRBV12-3/TRBV12-4
d_call: NA

cdr3_nt: TGTGCCAGCAGCCAAGGCGGATTAGCGGACGGCGGTGAGCAGTTCTTC
cdr3_aa: CASSQGGLADGGEQFF
clone_size: few
j_call: TRBJ2-1
v_call: TRBV14
d_call: NA

cdr3_nt: TGTGCCAGCAGTTACTCGGCCGAAGAAAATTCACCCCTCCACTTT
cdr3_aa: CASSYSAEENSPLHF
clone_size: few
j_call: TRBJ1-6
v_call: TRBV6-5
d_call: NA

cdr3_nt: TGCAGCGTCCTGGGAGGGGCCGGCCAGCCCCAGCATTTT
cdr3_aa: CSVLGGAGQPQHF
clone_size: once
j_call: TRBJ1-5
v_call: TRBV29-1
d_call: NA

cdr3_nt: TGTGCCATCAAGTCGACACCAACGAACACCGGGGAGCTGTTTTTT
cdr3_aa: CAIKSTPTNTGELFF
clone_size: NA
j_call: TRBJ2-2
v_call: TRBV10-3
d_call: NA

cdr3_nt: TGTGCCAGCAGCCCCCCGGAGATTACGAACACTGAAGCTTTCTTT
cdr3_aa: CASSPPEITNTEAFF
clone_size: NA
j_call: TRBJ1-1
v_call: TRBV13
d_call: NA

cdr3_nt: TGTGCCAGCAGCTACACTAGCGGGGAGGATGAGCAGTTCTTC
cdr3_aa: CASSYTSGEDEQFF
clone_size: NA
j_call: TRBJ2-1
v_call: TRBV7-9
d_call: TRBD2

cdr3_nt: TGTGCCAGTAGTATCAACAGCGACTATGGCTACACCTTC
cdr3_aa: CASSINSDYGYTF
clone_size: NA
j_call: TRBJ1-2
v_call: TRBV19
d_call: NA

cdr3_nt: TGCGCCAGCAGCCAAGATCCCCCTGGGTATAATTCACCCCTCCACTTT
cdr3_aa: CASSQDPPGYNSPLHF
clone_size: NA
j_call: TRBJ1-6
v_call: TRBV4-3
d_call: NA

cdr3_nt: TGTGCCAGTAGTAAGGACTTCCTCTCTGGCTACACCTTC
cdr3_aa: CASSKDFLSGYTF
clone_size: NA
j_call: TRBJ1-2
v_call: TRBV19
d_call: NA

cdr3_nt: TGTGCCAGCAGGAGGGAGGGGGTCACTGAAGCTTTCTTT
cdr3_aa: CASRREGVTEAFF
clone_size: NA
j_call: TRBJ1-1
v_call: TRBV7-8
d_call: NA

cdr3_nt: TGTGCCAGCAGCTACCAGGGGGGCTCGACAGATACGCAGTATTTT
cdr3_aa: CASSYQGGSTDTQYF
clone_size: few
j_call: TRBJ2-3
v_call: TRBV9
d_call: NA

cdr3_nt: TGTGCCAGCAGCCCACCGGGGTCAGATACGCAGTATTTT
cdr3_aa: CASSPPGSDTQYF
clone_size: NA
j_call: TRBJ2-3
v_call: TRBV7-2
d_call: NA

cdr3_nt: TGTGCCAGTAGTATACAGAACAGCAATCAGCCCCAGCATTTT
cdr3_aa: CASSIQNSNQPQHF
clone_size: NA
j_call: TRBJ1-5
v_call: TRBV19
d_call: NA

cdr3_nt: TGTGCCATAACGGGACAGCCGAATCAGCCCCAGCATTTT
cdr3_aa: CAITGQPNQPQHF
clone_size: NA
j_call: TRBJ1-5
v_call: TRBV7-9
d_call: TRBD1

cdr3_nt: TGTGCCAGCAGCTCGAGGGGTGCCTACGAGCAGTACTTC
cdr3_aa: CASSSRGAYEQYF
clone_size: NA
j_call: TRBJ2-7
v_call: TRBV7-2
d_call: NA

cdr3_nt: TGTGCCAGTAGTAGAACAGGGGGCGCGGATTCACCCCTCCACTTT
cdr3_aa: CASSRTGGADSPLHF
clone_size: NA
j_call: TRBJ1-6
v_call: TRBV19
d_call: TRBD1

cdr3_nt: TGTGCCAGCAGCCCCCCAGAGACCGGCTATGGCTACACCTTC
cdr3_aa: CASSPPETGYGYTF
clone_size: NA
j_call: TRBJ1-2
v_call: TRBV5-6
d_call: NA

cdr3_nt: TGTGCCAGCAGTTACTCGGGGTTATGGGCAGATACGCAGTATTTT
cdr3_aa: CASSYSGLWADTQYF
clone_size: NA
j_call: TRBJ2-3
v_call: TRBV6-5
d_call: NA

cdr3_nt: TGTGCCACCACGCCGGGTAGGGGGCATGAAAAACTGTTTTTT
cdr3_aa: CATTPGRGHEKLFF
clone_size: NA
j_call: TRBJ1-4
v_call: TRBV28
d_call: TRBD1

cdr3_nt: TGTGCCAGTAGTATAGCCCCCGCTCGGCCCCAGCATTTT
cdr3_aa: CASSIAPARPQHF
clone_size: NA
j_call: TRBJ1-5
v_call: TRBV19
d_call: NA

cdr3_nt: TGTGCCACCAGCAGAGGAAACGGGAACGGGGAGACCCAGTACTTC
cdr3_aa: CATSRGNGNGETQYF
clone_size: NA
j_call: TRBJ2-5
v_call: TRBV15
d_call: NA

cdr3_nt: TGTGCCAGCAGGGTCCAGGGGTCGGGCGGCTACACCTTC
cdr3_aa: CASRVQGSGGYTF
clone_size: NA
j_call: TRBJ1-2
v_call: TRBV27
d_call: NA

cdr3_nt: TGTGCCATCAGTGAAACCCCGAATGGTTCACCCCTCCACTTT
cdr3_aa: CAISETPNGSPLHF
clone_size: NA
j_call: TRBJ1-6
v_call: TRBV10-3
d_call: NA

cdr3_nt: TGCGCCAGCAGCCCCGGGGCCTCCCAAGAGACCCAGTACTTC
cdr3_aa: CASSPGASQETQYF
clone_size: NA
j_call: TRBJ2-5
v_call: TRBV5-1
d_call: NA

cdr3_nt: TGCGCCAGCAGCCTGACAGGGGTCGACGAGCAGTACTTC
cdr3_aa: CASSLTGVDEQYF
clone_size: NA
j_call: TRBJ2-7
v_call: TRBV5-1
d_call: TRBD1

cdr3_nt: TGTGCCAGTAAGGGCGGAGGGGATGTCTATGGCTACACCTTC
cdr3_aa: CASKGGGDVYGYTF
clone_size: NA
j_call: TRBJ1-2
v_call: TRBV19
d_call: NA

cdr3_nt: TGTGCCAGCAGCCCGGACAGCCATAACTATGGCTACACCTTC
cdr3_aa: CASSPDSHNYGYTF
clone_size: once
j_call: TRBJ1-2
v_call: TRBV4-2
d_call: NA

cdr3_nt: TGTGCTAGTGGCTTCACGGGGACGGACTTTAATCAGCCCCAGCATTTT
cdr3_aa: CASGFTGTDFNQPQHF
clone_size: NA
j_call: TRBJ1-5
v_call: TRBV12-5
d_call: NA

cdr3_nt: TGTGCCAGCAGCTTAGGAGACAGGGGAGGCCAAGAGACCCAGTACTTC
cdr3_aa: CASSLGDRGGQETQYF
clone_size: NA
j_call: TRBJ2-5
v_call: TRBV7-9
d_call: TRBD1

cdr3_nt: TGTGCCAGCAGCCACTCCTGGGAAGGCTATGGCTACACCTTC
cdr3_aa: CASSHSWEGYGYTF
clone_size: NA
j_call: TRBJ1-2
v_call: TRBV14
d_call: NA

cdr3_nt: TGTGCCAGCAGTGAACAGGCCTACGAGCAGTACTTC
cdr3_aa: CASSEQAYEQYF
clone_size: NA
j_call: TRBJ2-7
v_call: TRBV2
d_call: NA

cdr3_nt: TGTGCCAGCAGTTCCCCAGGGACAGGGACCTACGAGCAGTACTTC
cdr3_aa: CASSSPGTGTYEQYF
clone_size: few
j_call: TRBJ2-7
v_call: TRBV28
d_call: TRBD1

cdr3_nt: TGTGCCGCTGGGGGTATTTCACCCCTCCACTTT
cdr3_aa: CAAGGISPLHF
clone_size: NA
j_call: TRBJ1-6
v_call: TRBV7-3
d_call: NA

cdr3_nt: TGTGCCAGCAGCCCGAGGGGATGGGGGCCCAGCACAGATACGCAGTATTTT
cdr3_aa: CASSPRGWGPSTDTQYF
clone_size: NA
j_call: TRBJ2-3
v_call: TRBV14
d_call: NA

cdr3_nt: TGTGCCAGCATTGTGACAGATAACTATGGCTACACCTTC
cdr3_aa: CASIVTDNYGYTF
clone_size: NA
j_call: TRBJ1-2
v_call: TRBV2
d_call: NA

cdr3_nt: TGTGCCAGCAGTCGGGCTCAGGCTAACTATGGCTACACCTTC
cdr3_aa: CASSRAQANYGYTF
clone_size: NA
j_call: TRBJ1-2
v_call: TRBV2
d_call: NA

cdr3_nt: TGTGCCAGCAGCTTCAACAGGGTATCAGGCCTGAACACTGAAGCTTTCTTT
cdr3_aa: CASSFNRVSGLNTEAFF
clone_size: NA
j_call: TRBJ1-1
v_call: TRBV5-5
d_call: NA

cdr3_nt: TGCGCCAGCAGCCAAGGGACAGGGGTAAACTATGGCTACACCTTC
cdr3_aa: CASSQGTGVNYGYTF
clone_size: NA
j_call: TRBJ1-2
v_call: TRBV4-1
d_call: TRBD1

cdr3_nt: TGTGCCACCAGTGATGGGGGGGGGTACTACAATGAGCAGTTCTTC
cdr3_aa: CATSDGGGYYNEQFF
clone_size: NA
j_call: TRBJ2-1
v_call: TRBV24-1
d_call: TRBD2

cdr3_nt: TGTGCCAGCAGCCTAGGACAGGGGGGAAACTATGGCTACACCTTC
cdr3_aa: CASSLGQGGNYGYTF
clone_size: NA
j_call: TRBJ1-2
v_call: TRBV7-9
d_call: TRBD1

cdr3_nt: TGTGCCAGCAGCCCAAAGGGGGGGCCCTACGAGCAGTACTTC
cdr3_aa: CASSPKGGPYEQYF
clone_size: NA
j_call: TRBJ2-7
v_call: TRBV5-5
d_call: NA

cdr3_nt: TGTGCCAGCAGTTCCGACGCGGACTTCTACAATGAGCAGTTCTTC
cdr3_aa: CASSSDADFYNEQFF
clone_size: once
j_call: TRBJ2-1
v_call: TRBV6-2/TRBV6-3
d_call: NA

cdr3_nt: TGTGCCAGTAGTGATGCCGGAGGCAATCAGCCCCAGCATTTT
cdr3_aa: CASSDAGGNQPQHF
clone_size: once
j_call: TRBJ1-5
v_call: TRBV19
d_call: NA

cdr3_nt: TGCAGCGTTGACAGACAGGGGGCCGGAGAGACCCAGTACTTC
cdr3_aa: CSVDRQGAGETQYF
clone_size: NA
j_call: TRBJ2-5
v_call: TRBV29-1
d_call: TRBD1

cdr3_nt: TGTGCCAGCAGCAAAAACGGGCAGTTCTTC
cdr3_aa: CASSKNGQFF
clone_size: NA
j_call: TRBJ2-1
v_call: TRBV9
d_call: NA

cdr3_nt: TGTGCCAGCAGGAGGGGCACCGGGGAGCTGTTTTTT
cdr3_aa: CASRRGTGELFF
clone_size: many
j_call: TRBJ2-2
v_call: TRBV6-5
d_call: NA

cdr3_nt: TGTGCCAGCAGTTACTCTACACATCCGGGTGCCTACGAGCAGTACTTC
cdr3_aa: CASSYSTHPGAYEQYF
clone_size: few
j_call: TRBJ2-7
v_call: TRBV6-2/TRBV6-3
d_call: NA

cdr3_nt: TGTGCCAGCAGCATTGGGACGGCTAACTATGGCTACACCTTC
cdr3_aa: CASSIGTANYGYTF
clone_size: NA
j_call: TRBJ1-2
v_call: TRBV7-9
d_call: NA

cdr3_nt: TGTGCCAGCAGAAACGGCTTGGCTGGAAACACCATATATTTT
cdr3_aa: CASRNGLAGNTIYF
clone_size: NA
j_call: TRBJ1-3
v_call: TRBV6-5
d_call: NA